The 13 T cell receptor beta chains listed next were all sequenced from one sample in a study of cytomegalovirus exposure and HLA in healthy donors. The PCR had 60 Vbeta and 13 Jbeta primers. Assay: immunoSEQ multiplex PCR; the TCRdb copy retains only in-frame clones and omits some. The repertoire has 160,000 or so clones, roughly 80% of them found once; the top ten carry around 2%. The sequencing sample was made of PBMCs. These receptors originate from a man aged 50-59 years in good health and CMV-seropositive.

V usage is TRBV7-3 and J usage is TRBJ2-1; 7 bases fit TRBD2. Germline assignment: CDR1 SGHTA and CDR2 FQGTGA. CDR3 length equals 15 residues. V trimming: 4 bases; J trimming: 1 base; junction bases outside the gene matches: 4. CDR3 residues: CASSSLGGSYNEQFF. CDR3 in DNA: TGTGCCAGCAGCTCGCTCGGGGGGTCCTACAATGAGCAGTTCTTC.

V usage is TRBV7-3 and J usage is TRBJ2-5; TRBD2 matches at 12 bases. V dropped 5 bases and J dropped 1; count of bases not matched to a gene: 2. The CDR3 covers 15 residues. Germline V gene sequence: CDR1 SGHTA, CDR2 FQGTGA. The CDR3 DNA reads as TGTGCCAGCAGCCGGACTAGCGGGGTCCAAGAGACCCAGTACTTC. Its protein product is CASSRTSGVQETQYF.

The rearrangement uses TRBV9 and TRBJ2-2, with D tentatively TRBD2 (7 bases). The germline CDR1 and CDR2 sequences are SGDLS and YYNGEE. The CDR3 sequence is 15 residues long. With 1 base removed from V and 7 bases from J, the gap between germline ends came to 14 bases. CDR3: CASSVRGGTIGELFF. CDR3 in DNA: TGTGCCAGCAGCGTACGCGGGGGCACTATCGGGGAGCTGTTTTTT.

The genes are TRBV9 and TRBJ2-7; no clear D. The V end lost 3 bases, the J end lost 3 bases, and 7 bases lay between the germline ends. CDR3 length: 12 amino acids. Germline V gene lookup returns CDR1 SGDLS and CDR2 YYNGEE. The DNA of the CDR3 is TGTGCCAGCAGCGCTAACTTCTACGAGCAGTACTTC. Residues: CASSANFYEQYF.

This sequence joins TRBV19 and TRBJ1-2; D is ambiguous. The CDR3 is 15 residues long. The germline V gene has CDR1 LNHDA and CDR2 SQIVND (reference sequence). Trimming pared 5 bases from V and 7 bases from J, leaving 20 bases between. The CDR3 loop reads CASSPSQTARGGYTF. In DNA, the CDR3 is TGTGCCAGTAGTCCCTCTCAGACTGCCCGAGGTGGCTACACCTTC.

The chain joins TRBV19 to TRBJ2-1, with 8 positions matching TRBD2. CDR3 length equals 16 residues. Unmatched junction bases numbered 10, after V lost 6 bases and J lost 3 bases. Germline loops: CDR1 LNHDA, CDR2 SQIVND (reference sequence). The CDR3, as DNA: TGTGCCAGTAGGGGGTGGTCGGGGGGGCTCTACAATGAGCAGTTCTTC. It specifies CASRGWSGGLYNEQFF.

The chain links TRBV6-1 to TRBJ2-1, with 8 bases lining up with TRBD1. The V segment lost 8 bases and the J segment 4 bases; nucleotides outside the gene matches: 10. Germline V lookup: CDR1 MNHNS, CDR2 SASEGT. The CDR3 is 15 residues long. CDR3 residues: CASSPRDRSYNEQFF. Here the CDR3 DNA reads TGTGCCAGCTCACCCCGGGACAGGAGTTACAATGAGCAGTTCTTC.

The genes are TRBV6-6 and TRBJ1-5; no clear D. Germline-derived CDR1 and CDR2 are MNHNY and SVGAGI (reference sequence). V lost 1 base and J lost 9, with 13 bases in between. This CDR3 spans 14 amino acids. The CDR3 spells CASSYFGRDGPQHF. DNA of the CDR3: TGTGCCAGCAGTTACTTCGGGAGAGATGGGCCCCAGCATTTT.

V is TRBV28 and J is TRBJ1-2, with D hard to call. Trimming left V 10 bases short and J 0 bases short, with 9 bases between. CDR3 length equals 12 residues. Looked up from germline, CDR1 is MDHEN and CDR2 is SYDVKM. The chain's CDR3 is CATATSNYGYTF. The CDR3 DNA reads as TGTGCCACCGCGACTTCTAACTATGGCTACACCTTC.

The chain has TRBV27 and TRBJ1-2, with TRBD1 identical over 8 bases. The junction had 6 bases not matched to a gene; V was cut back by 5 bases and J by 7 bases. Germline loops: CDR1 MNHEY, CDR2 SMNVEV (reference sequence). The CDR3 covers 13 residues. CDR3 in DNA: TGTGCCAGCAGTACCAGGGGGCGCGGTGGCTACACCTTC. This encodes CASSTRGRGGYTF.

This chain links TRBV7-2 with TRBJ1-5; D call uncertain. V was shortened by 6 bases and J by 4 bases, with 10 bases between the two germline ends. The CDR3 covers 13 residues. Germline CDR1 reads SGHTA; CDR2 reads FQGNSA. The CDR3 DNA is TGTGCCAGCAGTATAGAGTTGAATCAGCCCCAGCATTTT. Translated: CASSIELNQPQHF.

The chain employs TRBV7-3 and TRBJ2-3; TRBD2 agrees at 11 bases. CDR3 length: 20 residues. The germline V gene has CDR1 SGHTA and CDR2 FQGTGA. V trimming: 3 bases; J trimming: 0 bases; junction bases outside the gene matches: 14. The CDR3 DNA follows: TGTGCCAGCAGCTTCCGTAGCGGGGGGGCCGGGACTGCTAGCACAGATACGCAGTATTTT. It yields the protein CASSFRSGGAGTASTDTQYF.

J is TRBJ1-2 and V is TRBV19; D gene ambiguous. This CDR3 is built from 11 residues. In germline, CDR1 is LNHDA, CDR2 SQIVND (reference sequence). Deletions cut 6 bases from V and 8 bases from J, with 10 bases between. The CDR3 reads CASSLKWGYTF. The CDR3 nucleotides read TGTGCCAGTAGCCTAAAATGGGGCTACACCTTC.